The 8 T cell receptor beta chains listed next were all sequenced from one sample in a study of regulatory T cells in long-lasting Graves disease. According to the study, TCR beta libraries were built with iRepertoire HTBI primers and CDR3-region Arm-PCR. From the multiplex PCR reads, TCRdb called clonotypes with MiXCR, one entry per CDR3 protein. The sample includes some 300,000 distinct CDR3 sequences, roughly a fifth seen only once; the top ten take around three fifths. The sample's time point: persistent/refractory GD, antithyroid drugs over 5 years with positive TRAb. Isolated PBMC RNA provided the starting material for the TCR library. The material was peripheral blood mononuclear cells (PBMCs), obtained when the disease was refractory, from a patient treated with antithyroid drugs. The receptors shown here come from a female donor with Graves disease.

The chain recombines TRBV7-9 with TRBJ2-3, with a weak D call TRBD1 (6 bases). The CDR3 loop spans 14 amino acids. V was pared by 4 bases and J by 6 bases, with 14 bases between. Germline values: CDR1 SEHNR, CDR2 FQNEAQ (reference sequence). The CDR3 region is CASSYGPQGDTQYF. Here the CDR3 DNA reads TGTGCCAGCAGCTACGGACCGCAGGGGGATACGCAGTATTTT.

This clonotype showed up just a few times. The chain employs TRBV12-3 or TRBV12-4 and TRBJ2-6; possible D gene TRBD1, 6 bases. The CDR3 runs 18 residues. The germline V and J ends were trimmed by 5 bases and 3 bases, with 20 bases remaining between them. CDR3 region: CASSRTGYTTDGANVLTF. The CDR3, as DNA: TGTGCCAGCAGTCGTACAGGGTATACGACTGATGGGGCCAACGTCCTGACTTTC.

This clonotype was seen at least ten times. The V call is TRBV27, the J call TRBJ1-6, with 7 positions matching TRBD1. Looked up from germline, CDR1 is MNHEY and CDR2 is SMNVEV (reference sequence). The CDR3 length is 17 residues. V lost 5 bases to trimming and J lost 0 bases; unmatched junction nucleotides: 7. CDR3 protein: CASSRKGARSYNSPLHF. As DNA, the CDR3 is TGTGCCAGCAGTCGGAAGGGGGCCCGCTCCTATAATTCACCCCTCCACTTT.

In this sample, this clonotype turned up many times. Germline and junction disagree at one end, which may indicate a read error. The chain employs TRBV5-1 and TRBJ1-2; the D is unclear. The germline CDR1 and CDR2 sequences are SGHRS and YFSETQ. The CDR3 covers 13 residues. The CDR3 DNA reads TGTGCCAGCAGCTTAGAGGGTGACTATGGCTACACCTTC. It yields the protein CASSLEGDYGYTF.

This chain uses TRBV11-3 with TRBJ2-2, with unresolved D. V dropped 0 bases and J dropped 2 bases, with 10 bases sitting between them. Germline lookup yields CDR1 SGHNT and CDR2 YENEEA. This CDR3 has 16 amino acids. DNA of the CDR3: TGTGCCAGCAGCTTAGAGGCAGGCGAAAACACCGGGGAGCTGTTTTTT. This gives the protein CASSLEAGENTGELFF.

Many counts were recorded for this clonotype. The V call is TRBV6-1, the J call TRBJ1-1, with D hard to call. Looked up from germline, CDR1 is MNHNS and CDR2 is SASEGT. This CDR3 is built from 14 residues. Between the trimmed V and J ends, which lost 8 bases and 1 base, there was a span of 14 bases. Here the CDR3 reads CASRATERNTEAFF. In DNA form, the CDR3 reads TGTGCCAGCCGAGCGACCGAGCGGAACACTGAAGCTTTCTTT.

This clonotype occurred once. At one end the junction does not follow the germline gene, possibly because of a read error. The chain employs TRBV28 and TRBJ1-6; D gene unclear. Germline lookup yields CDR1 MDHEN and CDR2 SYDVKM. The CDR3 runs 16 residues. CDR3 region: CASSLYGVSYNSTLHF. For the CDR3, the DNA is TGTGCCAGCAGTTTATACGGGGTTTCCTATAATTCAACCCTCCACTTT.

This clonotype was seen at least ten times. The rearrangement links TRBV28 to TRBJ1-6; 7 positions agree with TRBD1. V lost 10 bases to trimming and J lost 10 bases; unmatched junction nucleotides: 13. The CDR3 runs to 14 residues. Germline assignment: CDR1 MDHEN and CDR2 SYDVKM. The CDR3 DNA sequence: TGTGCCACCAGACCTTCCAGGGGGGGCTCACCCCTCCACTTT. Its protein product is CATRPSRGGSPLHF.